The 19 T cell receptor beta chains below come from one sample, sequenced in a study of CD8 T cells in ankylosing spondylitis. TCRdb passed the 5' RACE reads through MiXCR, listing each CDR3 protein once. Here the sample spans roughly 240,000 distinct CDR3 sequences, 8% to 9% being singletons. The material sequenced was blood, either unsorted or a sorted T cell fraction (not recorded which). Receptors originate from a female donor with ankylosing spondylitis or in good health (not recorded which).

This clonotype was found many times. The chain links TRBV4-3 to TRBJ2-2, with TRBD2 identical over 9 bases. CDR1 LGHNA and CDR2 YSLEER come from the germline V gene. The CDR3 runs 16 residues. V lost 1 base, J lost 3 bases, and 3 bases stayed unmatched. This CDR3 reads CASSQGLAVYTGELFF. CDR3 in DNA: TGCGCCAGCAGCCAAGGACTAGCGGTTTACACCGGGGAGCTGTTTTTT.

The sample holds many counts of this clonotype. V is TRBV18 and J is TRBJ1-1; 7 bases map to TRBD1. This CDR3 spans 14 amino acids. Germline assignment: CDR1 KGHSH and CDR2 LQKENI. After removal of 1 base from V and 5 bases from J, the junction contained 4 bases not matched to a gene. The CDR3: CASSPQGARTEAFF. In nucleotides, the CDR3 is TGTGCCAGCTCACCACAGGGGGCGAGGACTGAAGCTTTCTTT.

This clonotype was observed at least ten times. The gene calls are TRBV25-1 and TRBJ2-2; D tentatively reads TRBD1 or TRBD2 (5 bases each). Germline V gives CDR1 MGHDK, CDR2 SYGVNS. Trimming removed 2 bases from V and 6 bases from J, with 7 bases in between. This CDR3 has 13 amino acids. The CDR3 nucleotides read TGTGCCAGCAGTGAAGGGACCCCCGGGGAGCTGTTTTTT. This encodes CASSEGTPGELFF. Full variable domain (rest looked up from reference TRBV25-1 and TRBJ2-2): EADIYQTPRYLVIGTGKKITLECSQTMGHDKMYWYQQDPGMELHLIHYSYGVNSTEKGDLSSESTVSRIRTEHFPLTLESARPSHTSQYLCASSEGTPGELFFGEGSRLTVL.

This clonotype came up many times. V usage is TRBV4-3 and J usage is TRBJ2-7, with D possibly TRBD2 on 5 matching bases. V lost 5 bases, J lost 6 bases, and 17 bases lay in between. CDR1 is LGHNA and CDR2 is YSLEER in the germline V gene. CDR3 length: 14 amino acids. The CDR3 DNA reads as TGCGCCAGCAGCTCAACACATGGACGGGGCGAGCAGTACTTC. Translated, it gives CASSSTHGRGEQYF.

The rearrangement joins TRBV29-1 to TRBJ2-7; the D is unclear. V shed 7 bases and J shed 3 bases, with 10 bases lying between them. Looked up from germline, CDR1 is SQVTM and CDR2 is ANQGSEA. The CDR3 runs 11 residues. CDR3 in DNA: TGCAGCGCTCAGGACCACTACGAGCAGTACTTC. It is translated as CSAQDHYEQYF.

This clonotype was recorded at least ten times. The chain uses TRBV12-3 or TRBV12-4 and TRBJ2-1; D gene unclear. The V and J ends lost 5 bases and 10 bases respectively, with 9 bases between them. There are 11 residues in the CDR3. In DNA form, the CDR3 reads TGTGCCAGCAGTCCTGCTGTGGAGCAGTTCTTC. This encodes CASSPAVEQFF.

The CDR3, as DNA: TGTGCCAGCAGCCCCGGGGATCAGCCCCAGCATTTT. It encodes CASSPGDQPQHF. V and J are TRBV7-9 and TRBJ1-5, with D unclear. The CDR3 sequence is 12 residues long. Germline assignment: CDR1 SEHNR and CDR2 FQNEAQ (reference sequence). V was shortened by 5 bases and J by 5 bases, with 7 bases between the two germline ends.

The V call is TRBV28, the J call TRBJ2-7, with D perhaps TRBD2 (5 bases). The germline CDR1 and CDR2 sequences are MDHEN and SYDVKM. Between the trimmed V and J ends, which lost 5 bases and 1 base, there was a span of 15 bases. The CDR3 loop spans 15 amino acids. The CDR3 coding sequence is TGTGCCAGCAGTCCGAGGGTCATTGCGTCCTACGAGCAGTACTTC. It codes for CASSPRVIASYEQYF.

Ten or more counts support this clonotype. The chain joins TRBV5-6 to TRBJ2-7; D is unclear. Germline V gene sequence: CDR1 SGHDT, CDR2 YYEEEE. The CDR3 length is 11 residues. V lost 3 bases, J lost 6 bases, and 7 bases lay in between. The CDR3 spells CASSSLSEQYF. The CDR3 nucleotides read TGTGCCAGCAGCTCTCTGAGCGAGCAGTACTTC. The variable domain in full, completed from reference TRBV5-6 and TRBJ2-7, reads DAGVTQSPTHLIKTRGQQVTLRCSPKSGHDTVSWYQQALGQGPQFIFQYYEEEERQRGNFPDRFSGHQFPNYSSELNVNALLLGDSALYLCASSSLSEQYFGPGTRLTVT.

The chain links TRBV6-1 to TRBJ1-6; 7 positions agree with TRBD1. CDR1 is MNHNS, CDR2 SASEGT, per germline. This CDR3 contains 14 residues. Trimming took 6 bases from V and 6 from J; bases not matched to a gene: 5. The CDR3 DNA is TGTGCCAGCAGGCAGACAGGGACTAATTCACCCCTCCACTTT. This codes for CASRQTGTNSPLHF.

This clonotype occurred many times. The CDR3, as DNA: TGCGCCACGCGACCCGGGACAGGGTTGTTTAGTGAAGCTTTCTTT. It codes for CATRPGTGLFSEAFF. This chain links TRBV5-1 with TRBJ1-1, with 9 bases that match TRBD1. CDR3 size: 15 residues. The germline V gene has CDR1 SGHRS and CDR2 YFSETQ. J lost 7 bases, V lost 9 bases, and 16 bases had no gene match.

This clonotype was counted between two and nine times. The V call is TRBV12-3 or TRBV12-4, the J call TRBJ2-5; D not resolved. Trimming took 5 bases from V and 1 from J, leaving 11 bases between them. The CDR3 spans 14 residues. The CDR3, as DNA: TGTGCCAGCAGTCTATCTCAGCCCCAAGAGACCCAGTACTTC. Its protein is CASSLSQPQETQYF.

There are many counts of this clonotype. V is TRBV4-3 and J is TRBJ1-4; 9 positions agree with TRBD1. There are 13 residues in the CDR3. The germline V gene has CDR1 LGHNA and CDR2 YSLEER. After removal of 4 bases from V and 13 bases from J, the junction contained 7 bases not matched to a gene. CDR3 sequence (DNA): TGCGCCAGCAGCCCGAATAGGGGACAGGGACTGTTTTTT. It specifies CASSPNRGQGLFF.

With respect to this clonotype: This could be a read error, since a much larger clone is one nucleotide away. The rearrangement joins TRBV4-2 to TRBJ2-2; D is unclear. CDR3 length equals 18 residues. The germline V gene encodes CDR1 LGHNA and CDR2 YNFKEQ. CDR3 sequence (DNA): TGTGCCAGGAGCCACGAAAGAGCCCGACTGGTAAACACCGGGGAGCTGTTTTTT. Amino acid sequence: CARSHERARLVNTGELFF.

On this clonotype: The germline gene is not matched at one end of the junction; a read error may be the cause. The CDR3 DNA follows: TGTGTCAGCAGCCTTACAGAGAACACTGAAGCTTTCTTT. This translates into CVSSLTENTEAFF. The chain links TRBV7-2 to TRBJ1-1; D call uncertain. The CDR3 extends over 13 amino acids. Germline V CDR1 and CDR2: SGHTA, FQGNSA.

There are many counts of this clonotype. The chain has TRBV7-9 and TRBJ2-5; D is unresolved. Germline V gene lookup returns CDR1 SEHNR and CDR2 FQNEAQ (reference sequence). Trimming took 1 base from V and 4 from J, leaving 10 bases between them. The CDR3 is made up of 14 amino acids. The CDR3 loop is CASSLGGVGETQYF. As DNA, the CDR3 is TGTGCCAGCAGCTTAGGTGGGGTAGGAGAGACCCAGTACTTC. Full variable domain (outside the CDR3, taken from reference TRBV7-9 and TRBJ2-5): DTGVSQNPRHKITKRGQNVTFRCDPISEHNRLYWYRQTLGQGPEFLTYFQNEAQLEKSRLLSDRFSAERPKGSFSTLEIQRTEQGDSAMYLCASSLGGVGETQYFGPGTRLLVL.

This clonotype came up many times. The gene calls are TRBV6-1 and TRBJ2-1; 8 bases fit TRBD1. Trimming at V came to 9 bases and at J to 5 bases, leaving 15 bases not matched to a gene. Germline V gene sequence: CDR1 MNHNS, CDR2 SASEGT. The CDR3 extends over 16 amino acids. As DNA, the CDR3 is TGTGCCAGTAAATCACAGGCCGGGACAGGACACAATGAGCAGTTCTTC. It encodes CASKSQAGTGHNEQFF.

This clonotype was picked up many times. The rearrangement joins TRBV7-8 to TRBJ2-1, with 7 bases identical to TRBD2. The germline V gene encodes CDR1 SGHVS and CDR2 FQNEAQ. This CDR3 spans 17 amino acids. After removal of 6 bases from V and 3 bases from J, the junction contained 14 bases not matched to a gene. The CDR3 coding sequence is TGTGCCAGCAGTACCCTTGACGGGAGGAAACTCTACAATGAGCAGTTCTTC. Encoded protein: CASSTLDGRKLYNEQFF. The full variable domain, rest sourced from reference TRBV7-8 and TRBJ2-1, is GAGVSQSPRYKVAKRGQDVALRCDPISGHVSLFWYQQALGQGPEFLTYFQNEAQLDKSGLPSDRFFAERPEGSVSTLKIQRTQQEDSAVYLCASSTLDGRKLYNEQFFGPGTRLTVL.

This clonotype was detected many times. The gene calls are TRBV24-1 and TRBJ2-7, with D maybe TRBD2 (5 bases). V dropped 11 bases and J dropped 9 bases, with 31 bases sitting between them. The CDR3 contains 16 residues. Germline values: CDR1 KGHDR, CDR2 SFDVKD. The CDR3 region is CASDLAPIRPRAVQYF. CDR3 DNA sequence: TGTGCCAGCGATCTAGCCCCAATAAGGCCCCGGGCAGTGCAGTACTTC.